The 7 T cell receptor beta chains below were found in one sample sequenced in a study of beta chain features in type 1 diabetes. The investigators reverse transcribed all of the isolated RNA, so they sequenced expressed TCRB transcripts. Profiling relied on immunoSEQ multiplex PCR, and the TCRdb table lists in-frame clones only, not all of them. Of about 41,000 clones listed, around 63% are singletons. The study's findings and limits: Across all four CD4+ subsets, people with type 1 diabetes showed modestly shorter TCRB CDR3s.

Their cognate antigens are unknown. Sequenced: Tregs from blood. The receptors derive from a man aged 25 to 40 with type 1 diabetes. Some clones in this sample may be carry-over from other donors' samples.

The chain joins TRBV6-6 to TRBJ2-4; D uncertain. Germline CDR1 is MNHNY and CDR2 is SVGAGI (reference sequence). Between the trimmed V and J ends, which lost 0 bases and 0 bases, there was a span of 6 bases. The CDR3 spans 15 residues. CDR3 in DNA: TGTGCCAGCAGTTACTCCGGCGGAGCCAAAAACATTCAGTACTTC. Translated: CASSYSGGAKNIQYF.

The chain uses TRBV2 and TRBJ2-1; no clear D gene. Between the trimmed V and J ends, which lost 7 bases and 12 bases, there was a span of 13 bases. Germline assignment: CDR1 SNHLY and CDR2 FYNNEI. This CDR3 region has 11 residues. Here the CDR3 DNA reads TGTGCCAGCACCTCGGGTGTGGGGCAGTTCTTC. This gives the protein CASTSGVGQFF.

The chain uses TRBV6-1 and TRBJ1-1; 7 nucleotides agree with TRBD1. Germline CDR1 MNHNS, CDR2 SASEGT. This CDR3 spans 14 amino acids. Unmatched junction bases numbered 8, after V lost 6 bases and J lost 4 bases. CDR3 nucleotide sequence: TGTGCCAGCAGATACAGGGGATTTGGCACTGAAGCTTTCTTT. Protein sequence: CASRYRGFGTEAFF.

The rearrangement joins TRBV5-1 to TRBJ2-1; 8 bases fit TRBD2. Germline V gene data show CDR1 as SGHRS and CDR2 as YFSETQ. The CDR3 sequence is 15 residues long. Germline trimming cut 5 bases from V and 6 bases from J; bases unmatched to any gene: 10. Here the CDR3 reads CASSSLAGNVNEQFF. Here the CDR3 DNA reads TGCGCCAGCAGTTCTCTAGCGGGTAATGTCAATGAGCAGTTCTTC.

The gene calls are TRBV29-1 and TRBJ1-2, with 10 bases identical to TRBD1. Germline trimming cut 3 bases from V and 8 bases from J; bases unmatched to any gene: 6. This CDR3 region has 13 residues. CDR1 is SQVTM, CDR2 ANQGSEA, per germline. The CDR3 DNA sequence: TGCAGCGTTGACCGGGACAGGGGCCACGGCTACACCTTC. Amino acid sequence: CSVDRDRGHGYTF.

This clone was recorded a few times. The CDR3 DNA is TGTGCCAGCAGTTTATCGAGACAGAATTCACCCCTCCACTTT. Its translation: CASSLSRQNSPLHF. The chain links TRBV27 to TRBJ1-6, with D possibly matching TRBD1 (5 bases). The germline CDR1 and CDR2 sequences are MNHEY and SMNVEV (reference sequence). The CDR3 spans 14 residues. Trimming removed 0 bases at V and 7 bases at J, with 7 bases between.

This clone appeared a single time. The chain recombines TRBV28 with TRBJ2-5; 12 bases align to TRBD2. CDR3 length: 15 residues. After removal of 6 bases from V and 6 bases from J, the junction contained 8 bases not matched to a gene. Germline V gives CDR1 MDHEN, CDR2 SYDVKM. The CDR3: CASSDASGGAKTQYF. The DNA of the CDR3 is TGTGCCAGCAGCGATGCTAGCGGGGGGGCGAAGACCCAGTACTTC.